What follows are 29 T cell receptor beta chains derived from one specimen sequenced in a study of T-cell memory formation after mild COVID-19. TCRdb recomputed calls from the 5' RACE reads with MiXCR, one row per CDR3 protein. Of around 450,000 distinct CDR3 sequences in the sample, about 20% were seen once. The sequenced sample consisted of PBMCs or a T cell subset sorted from them (not recorded which). These receptors all stem from an adult woman who had mild COVID-19 (a few samples of this study predate the infection). Cell type and time point are not known.

The chain uses TRBV5-6 and TRBJ1-2; no definite D call. Germline CDR1 reads SGHDT; CDR2 reads YYEEEE. Trimming stripped 0 bases from V and 6 bases from J, with 9 bases between. The CDR3 sequence is 13 residues long. CDR3 coding DNA: TGTGCCAGCAGCTTGGACGGGGAAGATGGCTACACCTTC. It yields the protein CASSLDGEDGYTF.

This clonotype was counted many times. The CDR3 region has the DNA TGTGCCAGCAGCCTGGGACGGGCGCCCTACAATGAGCAGTTCTTC. Translated: CASSLGRAPYNEQFF. The chain recombines TRBV12-3 or TRBV12-4 with TRBJ2-1; D assignment may be TRBD1 or TRBD2 (5 bases each). Trimming took off 6 bases at V and 2 bases at J, with 14 bases between the two ends. The CDR3 runs to 15 residues.

The chain joins TRBV19 to TRBJ1-6; the D gene is possibly TRBD1 (6 bases). Between the trimmed V and J ends, which lost 10 bases and 9 bases, there was a span of 16 bases. The CDR3 length is 13 residues. Germline loops: CDR1 LNHDA, CDR2 SQIVND (reference sequence). DNA for the CDR3: TGTGCCACGAAGGAAAAGGGGGGTTCACCCCTCCACTTT. Encoded protein: CATKEKGGSPLHF.

This clonotype was counted between two and nine times. The chain couples TRBV18 to TRBJ2-7; 7 nucleotides line up with TRBD1. The trim removed 3 bases at V and 2 bases at J, leaving 10 bases unmatched. This CDR3 comprises 16 residues. Per the germline V gene, CDR1 is KGHSH and CDR2 is LQKENI. This CDR3 is CASSPRDRLDTYEQYF. CDR3 nucleotides: TGTGCCAGCTCACCCCGGGACAGACTCGATACCTACGAGCAGTACTTC.

This clonotype turned up a few times. The chain recombines TRBV6-5 with TRBJ1-2; 10 bases line up with TRBD1. The CDR3 runs 16 residues. Germline V gene lookup returns CDR1 MNHEY and CDR2 SVGAGI. With V trimmed by 0 bases and J by 8 bases, 9 bases remained unmatched. The CDR3 protein is CASSYSTSGTGDGYTF. In nucleotides, the CDR3 is TGTGCCAGCAGTTACTCTACGTCCGGGACAGGGGACGGCTACACCTTC.

This clonotype was picked up a small number of times. The chain combines TRBV19 with TRBJ1-5; D remains unclear. The CDR3 spans 15 residues. V lost 3 bases, J lost 2 bases, and 11 bases lay in between. Per germline, CDR1 LNHDA and CDR2 SQIVND (reference sequence). CDR3 amino acids: CASSISPAGNQPQHF. In nucleotides, the CDR3 is TGTGCCAGTAGTATTAGCCCCGCGGGCAATCAGCCCCAGCATTTT.

V is TRBV5-1 and J is TRBJ2-1; perhaps TRBD1 as D (6 bases). The V end lost 4 bases, the J end lost 5 bases, and 13 bases lay between the germline ends. The CDR3 covers 14 residues. Germline values: CDR1 SGHRS, CDR2 YFSETQ. The CDR3 bases are TGCGCCAGCAGCATTTATTCAGGGGACAATGAGCAGTTCTTC. Residues: CASSIYSGDNEQFF.

This clonotype was detected a few times. The V and J genes are TRBV5-1 and TRBJ1-1; tentatively, D is TRBD1 (6 bases). The CDR3 loop spans 14 amino acids. Per germline, CDR1 SGHRS and CDR2 YFSETQ. The V end lost 0 bases, the J end lost 6 bases, and 12 bases lay between the germline ends. The CDR3 spells CASSLVAQGAEAFF. The DNA for the CDR3 is TGCGCCAGCAGCTTGGTAGCACAGGGCGCTGAAGCTTTCTTT.

V usage is TRBV19 and J usage is TRBJ2-4, with 10 bases lining up with TRBD2. The CDR3 has 14 amino acids. After removal of 8 bases from V and 9 bases from J, the junction contained 10 bases not matched to a gene. From germline, CDR1 is LNHDA and CDR2 SQIVND (reference sequence). CDR3 amino acids: CASVSGRAVGIQYF. For the CDR3, the DNA is TGTGCCAGTGTGAGCGGGAGGGCCGTCGGCATTCAGTACTTC. Using reference TRBV19 and TRBJ2-4 for the parts outside the CDR3, the full variable domain is DGGITQSPKYLFRKEGQNVTLSCEQNLNHDAMYWYRQDPGQGLRLIYYSQIVNDFQKGDIAEGYSVSREKKESFPLTVTSAQKNPTAFYLCASVSGRAVGIQYFGAGTRLSVL.

The chain carries TRBV6-5 and TRBJ2-1; 8 bases fit TRBD2. The germline V gene encodes CDR1 MNHEY and CDR2 SVGAGI. V trimming: 4 bases; J trimming: 14 bases; junction bases outside the gene matches: 4. The CDR3 has 11 amino acids. For the CDR3, the DNA is TGTGCCAGCAGTTGGACGGGGGGGGAGTTCTTC. It codes for CASSWTGGEFF.

The sample holds a few counts of this clonotype. The rearrangement joins TRBV4-1 to TRBJ2-3, with D possibly being TRBD2 (7 bases). V lost 1 base and J 4 bases, leaving 12 bases between the germline ends. This CDR3 comprises 15 residues. The germline V gene encodes CDR1 MGHRA and CDR2 YSYEKL. The CDR3 sequence: CASSQARGGPDTQYF. The CDR3 DNA sequence: TGCGCCAGCAGCCAAGCGAGGGGGGGCCCAGATACGCAGTATTTT.

This chain connects TRBV4-3 to TRBJ1-1; TRBD1 agrees at 10 bases. Germline CDR1 and CDR2: LGHNA and YSLEER. V gave up 3 bases and J gave up 4 bases; unmatched junction bases: 5. This CDR3 has 15 amino acids. CDR3 loop: CASSQGQGTGTEAFF. The CDR3 bases are TGCGCCAGCAGCCAGGGACAGGGGACCGGCACTGAAGCTTTCTTT.

The chain links TRBV21-1 to TRBJ1-3. TRBV21-1 is a pseudogene locus. This CDR3 spans 15 amino acids. The CDR3 DNA sequence: TGTGCCAGCAGCAAACAGGCCAGCTCTGGAAACACCATATATTTT. Its protein is CASSKQASSGNTIYF.

This clonotype was observed a few times. Germline is not matched at one junction end, which may reflect a read error. The V and J genes are TRBV6-2 or TRBV6-3 and TRBJ1-2, with D unclear. The CDR3 has 16 residues. Germline-derived CDR1 and CDR2 are MNHEY and SVGEGT. The CDR3 DNA follows: TGTGCCAGCAGCTACTACAGAGGCCGGAGGAACTATGGCTACACCTTC. It encodes CASSYYRGRRNYGYTF.

The rearrangement uses TRBV7-9 and TRBJ2-5, with D perhaps matching TRBD1 (6 bases). The CDR3 totals 15 residues. Germline CDR1 reads SEHNR; CDR2 reads FQNEAQ (reference sequence). Trimming pared 5 bases from V and 5 bases from J, leaving 18 bases between. The chain's CDR3 is CASSPGQRGGETQYF. In nucleotides, the CDR3 is TGTGCCAGCAGCCCCGGACAGCGAGGGGGTGAGACCCAGTACTTC.

The chain joins TRBV5-1 to TRBJ1-1, with 10 bases matching TRBD1. The germline V gene has CDR1 SGHRS and CDR2 YFSETQ. V lost 4 bases and J lost 3; bases outside the gene matches: 3. The CDR3 spans 14 residues. The CDR3: CASSRTGGDTEAFF. CDR3 sequence (DNA): TGCGCCAGCAGCAGGACAGGGGGGGACACTGAAGCTTTCTTT.

The chain has TRBV5-1 and TRBJ2-1; 10 nucleotides line up with TRBD1. From germline, CDR1 is SGHRS and CDR2 YFSETQ. The CDR3 contains 15 residues. After removal of 4 bases from V and 7 bases from J, the junction contained 8 bases not matched to a gene. The DNA for the CDR3 is TGCGCCAGCAGCACAGACAGGGGGCGCGTAAATGAGCAGTTCTTC. Protein product: CASSTDRGRVNEQFF.

The chain has TRBV5-1 and TRBJ2-1, with a tentative D call TRBD1 (6 bases). Germline V lookup: CDR1 SGHRS, CDR2 YFSETQ. With 0 bases removed from V and 7 bases from J, the gap between germline ends came to 14 bases. CDR3 size: 15 residues. This CDR3 is CASSLASGGTNEQFF. As DNA, the CDR3 is TGCGCCAGCAGCTTGGCCAGTGGGGGCACGAATGAGCAGTTCTTC.

The rearrangement joins TRBV4-3 to TRBJ1-2; D remains ambiguous. Germline loops: CDR1 LGHNA, CDR2 YSLEER. The V gene lost 4 bases and the J gene lost 4 bases, with 19 bases spanning the gap. The CDR3 consists of 16 residues. The CDR3 loop reads CASSPKASLPLYGYTF. The CDR3 nucleotides are TGCGCCAGCAGCCCCAAAGCCTCGTTGCCCCTCTATGGCTACACCTTC.

The V gene is TRBV7-9, the J gene TRBJ1-2, with 8 bases matching TRBD1. The junction had 5 bases not matched to a gene; V was cut back by 5 bases and J by 3 bases. Germline assignment: CDR1 SEHNR and CDR2 FQNEAQ (reference sequence). The CDR3 runs 14 residues. CDR3: CASSTTGQDYGYTF. The CDR3, as DNA: TGTGCCAGCAGCACGACGGGACAGGACTATGGCTACACCTTC. Based on the CDR3 plus reference TRBV7-9 and TRBJ1-2, the full variable domain is DTGVSQNPRHKITKRGQNVTFRCDPISEHNRLYWYRQTLGQGPEFLTYFQNEAQLEKSRLLSDRFSAERPKGSFSTLEIQRTEQGDSAMYLCASSTTGQDYGYTFGSGTRLTVV.

The table lists this clonotype with many counts. This chain uses TRBV5-1 with TRBJ2-2, with 8 nucleotides matching TRBD1. This CDR3 is built from 16 residues. Looked up from germline, CDR1 is SGHRS and CDR2 is YFSETQ. V lost 2 bases, J lost 2 bases, and 5 bases stayed unmatched. This CDR3 reads CASSFYAGGNTGELFF. The CDR3 bases are TGCGCCAGCAGCTTCTATGCAGGGGGCAACACCGGGGAGCTGTTTTTT.

The CDR3 protein is CASSILDTGELFF. The CDR3 bases are TGTGCCAGCAGCATATTAGACACCGGGGAGCTGTTTTTT. The J gene is TRBJ2-2, the V gene TRBV5-4, with D unclear. The CDR3 runs 13 residues. Between the trimmed V and J ends, which lost 4 bases and 3 bases, there was a span of 7 bases. Per the germline V gene, CDR1 is SGHNT and CDR2 is YYREEE (reference sequence).

This clonotype was found many times. This chain links TRBV7-9 with TRBJ2-5, with TRBD2 as a possible D gene (5 bases). In germline, CDR1 is SEHNR, CDR2 FQNEAQ (reference sequence). CDR3 length: 14 amino acids. Trimming took 6 bases from V and 1 from J, leaving 12 bases between them. Here the CDR3 reads CASRPRDSQETQYF. Here the CDR3 DNA reads TGTGCCAGCAGACCGAGGGATTCCCAAGAGACCCAGTACTTC.

This rearrangement joins TRBV12-3 or TRBV12-4 to TRBJ1-2; tentatively, D is TRBD1 (6 bases). Trimming took off 3 bases at V and 4 bases at J, with 15 bases between the two ends. The CDR3 has 15 amino acids. The chain's CDR3 is CASSLGGAVGYGYTF. The CDR3 DNA reads as TGTGCCAGCAGTTTGGGGGGGGCAGTAGGCTATGGCTACACCTTC.

This clonotype was recorded many times. V and J are TRBV12-5 and TRBJ1-2, with D perhaps TRBD1 (5 bases). Trimming took off 1 base at V and 4 bases at J, with 10 bases between the two ends. CDR1 and CDR2 from the germline V gene are LGHNT and FRNRAP. CDR3 length: 14 amino acids. CDR3: CASGLGDSIYGYTF. CDR3 nucleotide sequence: TGTGCTAGTGGTTTGGGGGACTCCATCTATGGCTACACCTTC.

CDR3 protein: CASSRSAGELFF. CDR3 DNA sequence: TGTGCCAGCAGCCGTAGCGCGGGGGAGCTGTTTTTT. V is TRBV7-8 and J is TRBJ2-2; weak D call: TRBD2 (5 bases). CDR1 and CDR2 from the germline V gene are SGHVS and FQNEAQ. V gave up 5 bases and J gave up 8 bases, with 9 bases separating them. The CDR3 is 12 residues long.

In this sample, this clonotype turned up a few times. This chain joins TRBV27 and TRBJ2-7; TRBD1 agrees at 7 bases. The ends lost 6 bases at V and 4 bases at J; junction bases unmatched: 9. The CDR3 extends over 14 amino acids. Germline CDR1 reads MNHEY; CDR2 reads SMNVEV (reference sequence). CDR3 loop: CASRLTSGQYEQYF. DNA for the CDR3: TGTGCCAGCAGACTAACTTCGGGACAGTACGAGCAGTACTTC.

V usage is TRBV5-5 and J usage is TRBJ2-2; D gene unclear. Deletions cut 1 base from V and 7 bases from J, with 14 bases between. The CDR3 has 15 amino acids. CDR1 SGHKS and CDR2 YYEKEE come from the germline V gene (reference sequence). DNA of the CDR3: TGTGCCAGCAGCTTGTCTGCGACGAAGTACGGGGAGCTGTTTTTT. It translates to CASSLSATKYGELFF.

The V gene is TRBV5-1, the J gene TRBJ2-7; 11 nucleotides align to TRBD1. The V segment lost 4 bases and the J segment 6 bases; nucleotides outside the gene matches: 9. The CDR3 consists of 15 residues. Germline loops: CDR1 SGHRS, CDR2 YFSETQ. DNA of the CDR3: TGCGCCAGCAGCATAGGACAGGGGGCGCTACGCGAGCAGTACTTC. Its translation: CASSIGQGALREQYF.